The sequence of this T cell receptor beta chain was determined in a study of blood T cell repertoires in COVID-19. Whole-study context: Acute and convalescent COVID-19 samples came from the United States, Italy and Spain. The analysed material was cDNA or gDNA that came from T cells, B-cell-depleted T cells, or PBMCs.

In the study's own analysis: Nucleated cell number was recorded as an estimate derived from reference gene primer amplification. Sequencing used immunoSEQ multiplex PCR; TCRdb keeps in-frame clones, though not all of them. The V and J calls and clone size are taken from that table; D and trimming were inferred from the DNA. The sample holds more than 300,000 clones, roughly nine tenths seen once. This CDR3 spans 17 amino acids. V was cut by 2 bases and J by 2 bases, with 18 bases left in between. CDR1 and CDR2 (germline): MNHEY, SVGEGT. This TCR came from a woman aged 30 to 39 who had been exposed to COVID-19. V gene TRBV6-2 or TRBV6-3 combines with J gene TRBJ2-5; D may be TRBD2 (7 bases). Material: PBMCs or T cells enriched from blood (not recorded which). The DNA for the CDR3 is TGTGCCAGCAGTTACGGGGAGGGCAGGGGCGCGCAAGAGACCCAGTACTTC. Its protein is CASSYGEGRGAQETQYF.